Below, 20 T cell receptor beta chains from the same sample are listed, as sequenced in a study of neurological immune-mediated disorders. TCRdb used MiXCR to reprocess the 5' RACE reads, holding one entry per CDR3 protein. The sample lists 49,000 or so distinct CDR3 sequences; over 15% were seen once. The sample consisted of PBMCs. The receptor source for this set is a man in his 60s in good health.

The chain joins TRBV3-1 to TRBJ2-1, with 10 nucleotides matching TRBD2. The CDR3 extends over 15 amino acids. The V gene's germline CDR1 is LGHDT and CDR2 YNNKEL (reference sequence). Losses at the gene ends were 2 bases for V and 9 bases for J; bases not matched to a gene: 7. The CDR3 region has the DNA TGTGCCAGCAGCCAAAGAGACCTAGCGGGAGCTGAGCAGTTCTTC. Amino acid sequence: CASSQRDLAGAEQFF.

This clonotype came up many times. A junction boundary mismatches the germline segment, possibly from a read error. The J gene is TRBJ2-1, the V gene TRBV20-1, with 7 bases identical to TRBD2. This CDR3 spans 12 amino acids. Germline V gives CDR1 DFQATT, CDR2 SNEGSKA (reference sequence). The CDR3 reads CSTSESGNEQFF. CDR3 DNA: TGCAGTACTAGCGAATCTGGGAATGAGCAGTTCTTC.

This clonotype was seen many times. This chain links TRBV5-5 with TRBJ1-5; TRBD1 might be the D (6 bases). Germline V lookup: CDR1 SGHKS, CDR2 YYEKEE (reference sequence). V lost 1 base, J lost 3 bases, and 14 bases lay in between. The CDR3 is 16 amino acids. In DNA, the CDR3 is TGTGCCAGCAGCTTGTGGGCCGGGGGCTTCAATCAGCCCCAGCATTTT. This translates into CASSLWAGGFNQPQHF.

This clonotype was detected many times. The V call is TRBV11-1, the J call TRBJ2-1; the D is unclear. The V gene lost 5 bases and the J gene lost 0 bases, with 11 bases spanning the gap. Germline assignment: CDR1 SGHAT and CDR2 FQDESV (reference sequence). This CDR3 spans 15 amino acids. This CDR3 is CASSPRYSSYNEQFF. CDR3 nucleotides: TGTGCCAGCAGCCCCCGATACAGCTCCTACAATGAGCAGTTCTTC.

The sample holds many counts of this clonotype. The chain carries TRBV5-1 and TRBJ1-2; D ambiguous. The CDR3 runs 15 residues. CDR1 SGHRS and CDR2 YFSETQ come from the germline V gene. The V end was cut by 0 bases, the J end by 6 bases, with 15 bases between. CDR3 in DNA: TGCGCCAGCAGCTTGGTACGCGGAGCCCGAGATGGCTACACCTTC. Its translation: CASSLVRGARDGYTF.

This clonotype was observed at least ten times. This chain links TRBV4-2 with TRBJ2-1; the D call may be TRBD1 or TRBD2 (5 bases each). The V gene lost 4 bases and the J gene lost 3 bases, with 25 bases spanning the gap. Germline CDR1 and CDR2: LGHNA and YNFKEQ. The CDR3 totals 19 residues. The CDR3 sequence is CASSRMTGTPDRSYNEQFF. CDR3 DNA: TGTGCCAGCAGCCGCATGACCGGGACCCCAGATCGGAGCTACAATGAGCAGTTCTTC.

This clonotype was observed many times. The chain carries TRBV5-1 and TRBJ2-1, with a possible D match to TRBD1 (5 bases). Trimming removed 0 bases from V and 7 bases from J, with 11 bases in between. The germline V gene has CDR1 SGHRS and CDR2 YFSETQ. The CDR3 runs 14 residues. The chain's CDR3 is CASSLEAGINEQFF. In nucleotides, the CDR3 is TGCGCCAGCAGCTTGGAAGCAGGGATTAATGAGCAGTTCTTC.

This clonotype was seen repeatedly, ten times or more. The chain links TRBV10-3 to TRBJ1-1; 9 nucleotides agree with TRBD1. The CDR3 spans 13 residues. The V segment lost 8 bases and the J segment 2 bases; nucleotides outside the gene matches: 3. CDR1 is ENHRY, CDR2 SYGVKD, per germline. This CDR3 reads CAIRTGANTEAFF. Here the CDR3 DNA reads TGTGCCATCCGGACAGGGGCCAACACTGAAGCTTTCTTT.

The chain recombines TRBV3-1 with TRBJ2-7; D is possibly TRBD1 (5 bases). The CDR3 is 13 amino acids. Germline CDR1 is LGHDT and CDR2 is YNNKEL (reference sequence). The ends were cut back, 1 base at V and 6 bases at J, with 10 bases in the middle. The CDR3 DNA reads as TGTGCCAGCAGCCAAGTAAGGGGCGGCGAGCAGTACTTC. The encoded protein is CASSQVRGGEQYF.

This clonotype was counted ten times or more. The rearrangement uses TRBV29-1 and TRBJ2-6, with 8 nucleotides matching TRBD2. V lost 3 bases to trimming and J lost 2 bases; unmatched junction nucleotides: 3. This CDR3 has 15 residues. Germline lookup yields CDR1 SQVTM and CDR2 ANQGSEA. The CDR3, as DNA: TGCAGCGTTGAGGGACTAGGAACTGGGGCCAACGTCCTGACTTTC. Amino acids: CSVEGLGTGANVLTF.

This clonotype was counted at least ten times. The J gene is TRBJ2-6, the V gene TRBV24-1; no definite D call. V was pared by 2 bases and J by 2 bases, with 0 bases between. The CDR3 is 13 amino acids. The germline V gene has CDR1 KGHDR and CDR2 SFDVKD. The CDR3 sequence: CATSDSGANVLTF. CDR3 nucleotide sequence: TGTGCCACCAGTGATTCTGGGGCCAACGTCCTGACTTTC.

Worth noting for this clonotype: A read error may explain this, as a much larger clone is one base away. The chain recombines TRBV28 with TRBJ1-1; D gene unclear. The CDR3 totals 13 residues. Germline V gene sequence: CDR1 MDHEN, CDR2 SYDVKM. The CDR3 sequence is CVSMEQTNTEAFF. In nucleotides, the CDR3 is TGTGTCAGCATGGAACAGACAAACACTGAAGCTTTCTTT.

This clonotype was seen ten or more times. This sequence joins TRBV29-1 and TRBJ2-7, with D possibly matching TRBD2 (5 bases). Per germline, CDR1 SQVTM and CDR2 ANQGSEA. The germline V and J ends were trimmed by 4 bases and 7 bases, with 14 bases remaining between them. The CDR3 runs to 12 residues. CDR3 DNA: TGCAGCGTTGGGCTACGGGATCGGGAGCAGTACTTC. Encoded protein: CSVGLRDREQYF.

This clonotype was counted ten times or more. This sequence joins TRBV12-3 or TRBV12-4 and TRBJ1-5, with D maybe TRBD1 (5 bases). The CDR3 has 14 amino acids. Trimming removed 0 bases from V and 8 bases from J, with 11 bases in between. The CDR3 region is CASSLALQGKPQHF. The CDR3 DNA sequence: TGTGCCAGCAGTTTAGCGCTCCAGGGTAAGCCCCAGCATTTT.

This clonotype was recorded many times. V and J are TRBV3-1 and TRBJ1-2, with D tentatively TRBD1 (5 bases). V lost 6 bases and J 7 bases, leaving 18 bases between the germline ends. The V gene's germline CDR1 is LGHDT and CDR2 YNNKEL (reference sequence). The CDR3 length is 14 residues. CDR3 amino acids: CASSHKGKKRGYTF. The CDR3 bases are TGTGCCAGCAGTCACAAGGGGAAAAAGCGTGGCTACACCTTC. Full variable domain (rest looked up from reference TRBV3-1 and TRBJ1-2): DTAVSQTPKYLVTQMGNDKSIKCEQNLGHDTMYWYKQDSKKFLKIMFSYNNKELIINETVPNRFSPKSPDKAHLNLHINSLELGDSAVYFCASSHKGKKRGYTFGSGTRLTVV.

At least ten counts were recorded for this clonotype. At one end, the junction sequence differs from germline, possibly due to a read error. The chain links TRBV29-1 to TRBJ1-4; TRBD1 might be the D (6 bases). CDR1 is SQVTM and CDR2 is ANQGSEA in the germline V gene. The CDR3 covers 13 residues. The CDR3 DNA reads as TGCAGCGTTGAAGGTCCGGGACACTCCATGGAGGTTTTT. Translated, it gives CSVEGPGHSMEVF.

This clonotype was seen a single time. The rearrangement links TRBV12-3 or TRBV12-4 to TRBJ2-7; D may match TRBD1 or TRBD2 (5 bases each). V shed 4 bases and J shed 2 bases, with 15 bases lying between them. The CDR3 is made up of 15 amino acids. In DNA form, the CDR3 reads TGTGCCAGCAGTTCCCAGGGAGACCCCGCCTACGAGCAGTACTTC. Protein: CASSSQGDPAYEQYF.

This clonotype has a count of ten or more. CDR3 loop: CASSLLQGGNNEQFF. The CDR3 coding sequence is TGTGCCAGCAGCTTGTTACAGGGGGGTAACAATGAGCAGTTCTTC. The V call is TRBV5-6, the J call TRBJ2-1; 8 positions agree with TRBD1. The CDR3 contains 15 residues. J gave up 5 bases and V 1 base, and 5 bases lay outside the gene matches. Germline CDR1 SGHDT, CDR2 YYEEEE.

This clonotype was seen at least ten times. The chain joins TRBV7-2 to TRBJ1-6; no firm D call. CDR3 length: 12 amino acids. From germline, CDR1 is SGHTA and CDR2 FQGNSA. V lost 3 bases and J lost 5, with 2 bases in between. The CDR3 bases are TGTGCCAGCAGCTTCCATAATTCACCCCTCCACTTT. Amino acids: CASSFHNSPLHF.

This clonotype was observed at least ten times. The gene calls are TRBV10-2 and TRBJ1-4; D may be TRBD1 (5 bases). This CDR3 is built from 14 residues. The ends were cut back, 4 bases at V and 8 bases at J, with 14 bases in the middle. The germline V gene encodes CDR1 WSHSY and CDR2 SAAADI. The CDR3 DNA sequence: TGCGCCAGCAGTGGAGAGAGAGGGGCCGAAAAACTGTTTTTT. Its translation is CASSGERGAEKLFF.